Listed below are T cell receptor beta chains from one sample, sequenced in a study of TIL therapy for anti-PD-1-resistant metastatic lung cancer. The assay was immunoSEQ multiplex PCR, and TCRdb's table has in-frame clones only and misses some. This sample has tens of thousands of clones, with under 75% found just once. This specimen was blood, taken at baseline. These TCRs come from a person between 30 and 79 years old with non-small cell lung cancer. Both conserved end residues are part of each CDR3. The D gene is left open where the match is weak. The size field is filled for only some rows; it gives once, few, many or a size class.

V gene: TRBV19; D gene: NA; clone size: few; J gene: TRBJ1-2; CDR3 protein: CASSPLGGGLWYGYTF; CDR3 DNA: TGTGCCAGTAGTCCGCTAGGGGGGGGCTTATGGTATGGCTACACCTTC
V gene: TRBV5-1; D gene: NA; clone size: NA; J gene: TRBJ1-1; CDR3 protein: CASSLYGQNTEAFF; CDR3 DNA: TGCGCCAGCAGCTTGTATGGGCAGAACACTGAAGCTTTCTTT
V gene: TRBV7-8; D gene: TRBD1; clone size: NA; J gene: TRBJ2-7; CDR3 protein: CATSGQGRTYEQYF; CDR3 DNA: TGTGCCACCTCGGGACAGGGGAGGACCTACGAGCAGTACTTC
V gene: TRBV2; D gene: NA; clone size: once; J gene: TRBJ2-3; CDR3 protein: CASSEGGTDTQYF; CDR3 DNA: TGTGCCAGCAGTGAAGGAGGCACAGATACGCAGTATTTT
V gene: TRBV5-1; D gene: NA; clone size: few; J gene: TRBJ1-5; CDR3 protein: CASSWDGNQPQHF; CDR3 DNA: TGCGCCAGCAGCTGGGACGGTAATCAGCCCCAGCATTTT
V gene: TRBV11-2; D gene: NA; clone size: NA; J gene: TRBJ1-1; CDR3 protein: CASSPSLGAFF; CDR3 DNA: TGTGCCAGCAGCCCCTCCTTAGGAGCTTTCTTT
V gene: TRBV6-1; D gene: TRBD1; clone size: NA; J gene: TRBJ2-7; CDR3 protein: CASSEGLGQGSYEQYF; CDR3 DNA: TGTGCCAGCAGTGAAGGGTTGGGACAGGGGTCCTACGAGCAGTACTTC
V gene: TRBV5-1; D gene: NA; clone size: once; J gene: TRBJ1-2; CDR3 protein: CASSLRGNYGYTF; CDR3 DNA: TGCGCCAGCAGCTTGAGGGGAAACTATGGCTACACCTTC
V gene: TRBV29-1; D gene: NA; clone size: once; J gene: TRBJ2-5; CDR3 protein: CSVVRDSGWETQYF; CDR3 DNA: TGCAGCGTCGTCCGAGATTCTGGGTGGGAGACCCAGTACTTC
V gene: TRBV11-2; D gene: NA; clone size: NA; J gene: TRBJ2-5; CDR3 protein: CASSLVRGKTQYF; CDR3 DNA: TGTGCCAGCAGCTTAGTTAGGGGAAAGACCCAGTACTTC
V gene: TRBV2; D gene: NA; clone size: NA; J gene: TRBJ1-4; CDR3 protein: CASIRGNEKLFF; CDR3 DNA: TGTGCCAGCATTAGGGGGAATGAAAAACTGTTTTTT
V gene: TRBV30; D gene: NA; clone size: NA; J gene: TRBJ2-3; CDR3 protein: CAWSPRGASTDTQYF; CDR3 DNA: TGTGCCTGGAGTCCCCGGGGGGCGAGCACAGATACGCAGTATTTT
V gene: TRBV6-1; D gene: NA; clone size: NA; J gene: TRBJ1-1; CDR3 protein: CASSARGLLNTEAFF; CDR3 DNA: TGTGCCAGCAGTGCCCGAGGACTTCTGAACACTGAAGCTTTCTTT
V gene: TRBV9; D gene: TRBD2; clone size: NA; J gene: TRBJ2-7; CDR3 protein: CASSGSLAGAYEQYF; CDR3 DNA: TGTGCCAGCAGCGGCTCACTCGCGGGGGCCTACGAGCAGTACTTC
V gene: TRBV9; D gene: NA; clone size: NA; J gene: TRBJ1-1; CDR3 protein: CASSVGGADTEAFF; CDR3 DNA: TGTGCCAGCAGCGTAGGGGGGGCGGACACTGAAGCTTTCTTT
V gene: TRBV2; D gene: NA; clone size: few; J gene: TRBJ2-7; CDR3 protein: CASRSSYEQYF; CDR3 DNA: TGTGCCAGCAGGAGCTCCTACGAGCAGTACTTC
V gene: TRBV2; D gene: NA; clone size: NA; J gene: TRBJ1-5; CDR3 protein: CASRQDGLREPQHF; CDR3 DNA: TGTGCCAGCAGACAGGACGGCCTCCGTGAGCCCCAGCATTTT
V gene: TRBV7-6; D gene: NA; clone size: few; J gene: TRBJ1-5; CDR3 protein: CASSLRGPPQHF; CDR3 DNA: TGTGCCAGCAGCTTAAGAGGTCCGCCCCAGCATTTT
V gene: TRBV2; D gene: NA; clone size: few; J gene: TRBJ1-5; CDR3 protein: CASSNEPRGVSNQPQHF; CDR3 DNA: TGTGCCAGCAGTAACGAGCCAAGAGGGGTTAGCAATCAGCCCCAGCATTTT
V gene: TRBV7-9; D gene: TRBD1; clone size: NA; J gene: TRBJ1-1; CDR3 protein: CASSGQGATEAFF; CDR3 DNA: TGTGCCAGCAGCGGACAGGGCGCCACTGAAGCTTTCTTT
V gene: TRBV5-1; D gene: NA; clone size: NA; J gene: TRBJ2-3; CDR3 protein: CASCRDSSTDTQYF; CDR3 DNA: TGCGCCAGCTGCCGGGACTCCAGCACAGATACGCAGTATTTT
V gene: TRBV5-1; D gene: NA; clone size: NA; J gene: TRBJ2-1; CDR3 protein: CASSFGSLYEDEQFF; CDR3 DNA: TGCGCCAGCAGCTTCGGATCTCTTTACGAAGATGAGCAGTTCTTC
V gene: TRBV2; D gene: NA; clone size: NA; J gene: TRBJ2-5; CDR3 protein: CASWDALGKTQYF; CDR3 DNA: TGTGCCAGCTGGGATGCGCTGGGAAAGACCCAGTACTTC
V gene: TRBV29-1; D gene: TRBD1; clone size: NA; J gene: TRBJ2-7; CDR3 protein: CSVEDRTGSYEQYF; CDR3 DNA: TGCAGCGTTGAAGACCGGACAGGGTCCTACGAGCAGTACTTC
V gene: TRBV7-9; D gene: NA; clone size: NA; J gene: TRBJ2-3; CDR3 protein: CASSLSTDTQYF; CDR3 DNA: TGTGCCAGCAGCTTAAGCACAGATACGCAGTATTTT
V gene: TRBV5-1; D gene: TRBD1; clone size: NA; J gene: TRBJ1-2; CDR3 protein: CASSPGQGGYGYTF; CDR3 DNA: TGCGCCAGCAGCCCCGGACAGGGTGGCTATGGCTACACCTTC
V gene: TRBV30; D gene: NA; clone size: NA; J gene: TRBJ1-1; CDR3 protein: CAWSLGADSGNTEAFF; CDR3 DNA: TGTGCCTGGAGTTTAGGTGCCGACAGCGGGAACACTGAAGCTTTCTTT
V gene: TRBV19; D gene: TRBD1; clone size: NA; J gene: TRBJ1-1; CDR3 protein: CASTGVPLMNTEAFF; CDR3 DNA: TGTGCCAGCACAGGGGTTCCTCTCATGAACACTGAAGCTTTCTTT
V gene: TRBV6-6; D gene: NA; clone size: NA; J gene: TRBJ1-1; CDR3 protein: CASRRGQIAMNTEAFF; CDR3 DNA: TGTGCCAGCAGACGAGGACAGATTGCAATGAACACTGAAGCTTTCTTT
V gene: TRBV28; D gene: TRBD1; clone size: NA; J gene: TRBJ1-5; CDR3 protein: CASSLPQGADQPQHF; CDR3 DNA: TGTGCCAGCAGTCTACCACAGGGGGCTGATCAGCCCCAGCATTTT
V gene: TRBV4-2; D gene: TRBD2; clone size: NA; J gene: TRBJ2-1; CDR3 protein: CASSQGGGDYNEQFF; CDR3 DNA: TGTGCCAGCAGCCAAGGCGGGGGAGATTACAATGAGCAGTTCTTC
V gene: TRBV5-1; D gene: NA; clone size: NA; J gene: TRBJ2-5; CDR3 protein: CASSFMTPQETQYF; CDR3 DNA: TGCGCCAGCAGCTTTATGACGCCGCAAGAGACCCAGTACTTC
V gene: TRBV5-1; D gene: TRBD2; clone size: many; J gene: TRBJ2-1; CDR3 protein: CASSGAGTISEQFF; CDR3 DNA: TGCGCCAGCAGCGGGGCCGGGACTATCAGTGAGCAGTTCTTC
V gene: TRBV11-2; D gene: TRBD2; clone size: NA; J gene: TRBJ2-7; CDR3 protein: CASSFSGGAHYF; CDR3 DNA: TGTGCCAGCAGCTTTAGCGGGGGGGCGCATTACTTC
V gene: TRBV11-3; D gene: NA; clone size: NA; J gene: TRBJ1-1; CDR3 protein: CASSPNTEAFF; CDR3 DNA: TGTGCCAGCAGCCCGAACACTGAAGCTTTCTTT
V gene: TRBV13; D gene: TRBD1; clone size: NA; J gene: TRBJ1-2; CDR3 protein: CASTLGQGQKYGYTF; CDR3 DNA: TGTGCCAGCACCTTGGGACAGGGGCAGAAGTATGGCTACACCTTC
V gene: TRBV5-4; D gene: NA; clone size: NA; J gene: TRBJ2-5; CDR3 protein: CASSSTPQETQYF; CDR3 DNA: TGTGCCAGCAGCTCAACCCCCCAAGAGACCCAGTACTTC
V gene: TRBV5-1; D gene: NA; clone size: NA; J gene: TRBJ2-7; CDR3 protein: CASSPDSYEQYF; CDR3 DNA: TGCGCCAGCAGCCCGGACAGTTACGAGCAGTACTTC
V gene: TRBV5-1; D gene: NA; clone size: NA; J gene: TRBJ2-1; CDR3 protein: CASSVQGSTYNEQFF; CDR3 DNA: TGCGCCAGCAGCGTCCAGGGGAGCACCTACAATGAGCAGTTCTTC
V gene: TRBV7-9; D gene: NA; clone size: NA; J gene: TRBJ2-3; CDR3 protein: CASSQLDRAEDTQYF; CDR3 DNA: TGTGCCAGCAGCCAATTGGACCGGGCGGAAGATACGCAGTATTTT
V gene: TRBV4-1; D gene: TRBD2; clone size: NA; J gene: TRBJ2-7; CDR3 protein: CASSQDRTSGSYEQYF; CDR3 DNA: TGCGCCAGCAGCCAAGATAGGACTAGCGGCAGCTACGAGCAGTACTTC